Listed below are T cell receptor beta chains from one sample, sequenced in a study of blood T cells in healthy people across ages. From the 5' RACE reads, TCRdb called clonotypes with MiXCR, one entry per CDR3 protein. The data contain some 320,000 distinct CDR3 sequences, around 30% of them singletons. Sequenced material: blood. The receptors stem from a woman aged 70-85 years in good health. The CDR3 runs from the conserved cysteine through the conserved F or W. Fields, in order: D gene, J gene, clone size, V gene, CDR3 protein, CDR3 DNA. A D gene is named only where the DNA matches it firmly. Not all rows give a size; the values are once, few, many and, for expanded clones, a class.

d_call: .; j_call: TRBJ2-3; clone_size: few; v_call: TRBV9; cdr3_aa: CASSPHPSTDTQYF; cdr3_nt: TGTGCCAGCAGCCCACACCCTAGCACAGATACGCAGTATTTT
d_call: .; j_call: TRBJ2-1; clone_size: .; v_call: TRBV7-6; cdr3_aa: CASSPGPGTYNEQFF; cdr3_nt: TGTGCCAGCAGCCCGGGACCGGGCACCTACAATGAGCAGTTCTTC
d_call: .; j_call: TRBJ1-1; clone_size: .; v_call: TRBV5-1; cdr3_aa: CASSLWRGSEAFF; cdr3_nt: TGCGCCAGCAGCTTGTGGAGGGGCTCTGAAGCTTTCTTT
d_call: .; j_call: TRBJ2-1; clone_size: few; v_call: TRBV12-3/TRBV12-4; cdr3_aa: CASSRRAYNEQFF; cdr3_nt: TGTGCCAGCAGTCGACGTGCCTACAATGAGCAGTTCTTC
d_call: .; j_call: TRBJ1-4; clone_size: few; v_call: TRBV28; cdr3_aa: CASWKPATNEKLFF; cdr3_nt: TGTGCCAGCTGGAAACCTGCAACTAATGAAAAACTGTTTTTT
d_call: .; j_call: TRBJ2-4; clone_size: .; v_call: TRBV2; cdr3_aa: CASQKSGAKNIQYF; cdr3_nt: TGTGCCAGTCAGAAGTCAGGGGCCAAAAACATTCAGTACTTC
d_call: .; j_call: TRBJ2-5; clone_size: few; v_call: TRBV27; cdr3_aa: CASSTPSETQYF; cdr3_nt: TGTGCCAGCAGTACCCCCTCCGAGACCCAGTACTTC
d_call: .; j_call: TRBJ2-2; clone_size: .; v_call: TRBV27; cdr3_aa: CAGSSFPEKLFF; cdr3_nt: TGTGCCGGCAGTTCTTTTCCGGAGAAGCTGTTTTTT
d_call: TRBD1; j_call: TRBJ2-1; clone_size: few; v_call: TRBV7-9; cdr3_aa: CASSSRTAKGQDHNEQFF; cdr3_nt: TGTGCCAGCAGCTCCCGAACCGCTAAAGGACAGGACCATAATGAGCAGTTCTTC
d_call: TRBD1; j_call: TRBJ2-5; clone_size: .; v_call: TRBV29-1; cdr3_aa: CSAGTVQETQYF; cdr3_nt: TGCAGCGCCGGGACAGTCCAAGAGACCCAGTACTTC
d_call: .; j_call: TRBJ2-3; clone_size: many; v_call: TRBV7-2; cdr3_aa: CASSLAGLTDTQYF; cdr3_nt: TGTGCCAGCAGCTTGGCAGGGCTCACAGATACGCAGTATTTT
d_call: .; j_call: TRBJ2-7; clone_size: .; v_call: TRBV3-1; cdr3_aa: CASSQTAGNEQYF; cdr3_nt: TGTGCCAGCAGCCAGACCGCAGGGAACGAGCAGTACTTC
d_call: TRBD2; j_call: TRBJ2-7; clone_size: .; v_call: TRBV5-1; cdr3_aa: CASSLGSGTSGRDEQYF; cdr3_nt: TGCGCCAGCAGCTTGGGCTCCGGGACTAGCGGGAGGGACGAGCAGTACTTC
d_call: TRBD2; j_call: TRBJ2-7; clone_size: .; v_call: TRBV7-3; cdr3_aa: CASSSLAGPYEQYF; cdr3_nt: TGTGCCAGCAGCTCCTTAGCGGGACCCTACGAGCAGTACTTC
d_call: .; j_call: TRBJ2-4; clone_size: .; v_call: TRBV28; cdr3_aa: CASSLLNKRTAKNIQYF; cdr3_nt: TGTGCCAGCAGTTTATTGAATAAGCGGACAGCCAAAAACATTCAGTACTTC
d_call: TRBD2; j_call: TRBJ2-2; clone_size: .; v_call: TRBV20-1; cdr3_aa: CSARDSYSGLAGGVDTGELFF; cdr3_nt: TGCAGTGCTAGAGACTCCTATTCGGGACTAGCGGGAGGAGTTGACACCGGGGAGCTGTTTTTT
d_call: .; j_call: TRBJ2-7; clone_size: .; v_call: TRBV20-1; cdr3_aa: CSAGSLSSYEQYF; cdr3_nt: TGCAGTGCCGGGAGCCTTAGCTCCTACGAGCAGTACTTC
d_call: .; j_call: TRBJ1-1; clone_size: .; v_call: TRBV29-1; cdr3_aa: CSVDAWNTEAFF; cdr3_nt: TGCAGCGTTGACGCTTGGAACACTGAAGCTTTCTTT
d_call: TRBD2; j_call: TRBJ2-1; clone_size: few; v_call: TRBV20-1; cdr3_aa: CSAIRTSGSRNEQFF; cdr3_nt: TGCAGTGCAATACGGACTAGCGGGAGTAGGAATGAGCAGTTCTTC
d_call: TRBD2; j_call: TRBJ2-1; clone_size: .; v_call: TRBV15; cdr3_aa: CATSYRFPLRTSGKGEQFF; cdr3_nt: TGTGCCACCAGCTATCGCTTCCCTCTAAGGACTAGCGGGAAAGGTGAGCAGTTCTTC
d_call: .; j_call: TRBJ1-1; clone_size: .; v_call: TRBV7-2; cdr3_aa: CASSLMVGTPNTEAFF; cdr3_nt: TGTGCCAGCAGCTTGATGGTCGGCACCCCGAACACTGAAGCTTTCTTT
d_call: TRBD1; j_call: TRBJ1-4; clone_size: .; v_call: TRBV6-5; cdr3_aa: CASSYSATGAHEKLFF; cdr3_nt: TGTGCCAGCAGTTACTCGGCGACAGGGGCACATGAAAAACTGTTTTTT
d_call: .; j_call: TRBJ2-4; clone_size: .; v_call: TRBV28; cdr3_aa: CASSGPGATKNIQYF; cdr3_nt: TGTGCCAGCAGTGGACCCGGGGCAACCAAAAACATTCAGTACTTC
d_call: .; j_call: TRBJ2-2; clone_size: .; v_call: TRBV5-1; cdr3_aa: CASSLEGGGVNTGELFF; cdr3_nt: TGCGCCAGCAGCTTGGAGGGGGGAGGCGTAAACACCGGGGAGCTGTTTTTT
d_call: TRBD1; j_call: TRBJ2-3; clone_size: .; v_call: TRBV12-3/TRBV12-4; cdr3_aa: CASSKGQGKSDTQYF; cdr3_nt: TGTGCCAGCAGCAAAGGACAGGGAAAATCCGATACGCAGTATTTT
d_call: .; j_call: TRBJ2-5; clone_size: few; v_call: TRBV7-2; cdr3_aa: CASTTGPQETQYF; cdr3_nt: TGTGCCAGCACAACCGGGCCCCAAGAGACCCAGTACTTC
d_call: .; j_call: TRBJ2-7; clone_size: many; v_call: TRBV11-2; cdr3_aa: CASSRDSATIYEQYF; cdr3_nt: TGTGCCAGCAGTCGGGACTCAGCTACAATTTACGAGCAGTACTTC
d_call: .; j_call: TRBJ2-1; clone_size: many; v_call: TRBV20-1; cdr3_aa: CSARMEREKFF; cdr3_nt: TGCAGTGCTAGAATGGAACGGGAGAAGTTCTTC
d_call: .; j_call: TRBJ1-3; clone_size: .; v_call: TRBV20-1; cdr3_aa: CSARDSRLSGNTIYF; cdr3_nt: TGCAGTGCTAGAGATTCACGGCTCTCTGGAAACACCATATATTTT
d_call: TRBD1; j_call: TRBJ2-1; clone_size: few; v_call: TRBV7-3; cdr3_aa: CASSSLGQGSYNEQFF; cdr3_nt: TGTGCCAGCAGCTCCCTAGGACAGGGGTCGTACAATGAGCAGTTCTTC
d_call: TRBD1; j_call: TRBJ2-1; clone_size: .; v_call: TRBV10-3; cdr3_aa: CAIRFGDRPYNGQFF; cdr3_nt: TGTGCCATCAGATTCGGGGACAGGCCTTACAATGGGCAGTTCTTC
d_call: .; j_call: TRBJ1-6; clone_size: .; v_call: TRBV6-5; cdr3_aa: CASSCPGGPDNSPLHF; cdr3_nt: TGTGCCAGCAGTTGCCCGGGCGGTCCAGATAATTCACCCCTCCACTTT
d_call: .; j_call: TRBJ2-5; clone_size: few; v_call: TRBV29-1; cdr3_aa: CSVERGGEETQYF; cdr3_nt: TGCAGCGTTGAACGGGGCGGCGAAGAGACCCAGTACTTC
d_call: .; j_call: TRBJ2-1; clone_size: many; v_call: TRBV29-1; cdr3_aa: CSVEDREVNEQFF; cdr3_nt: TGCAGCGTTGAAGATCGCGAGGTAAATGAGCAGTTCTTC
d_call: .; j_call: TRBJ2-1; clone_size: .; v_call: TRBV18; cdr3_aa: CASSPNTGDEQFF; cdr3_nt: TGTGCCAGCTCACCCAATACAGGTGATGAGCAGTTCTTC
d_call: .; j_call: TRBJ1-1; clone_size: few; v_call: TRBV12-3/TRBV12-4; cdr3_aa: CASRPMGNTEAFF; cdr3_nt: TGTGCCAGCAGGCCCATGGGGAACACTGAAGCTTTCTTT
d_call: TRBD1; j_call: TRBJ1-2; clone_size: few; v_call: TRBV6-5; cdr3_aa: CASRWDSRYGYTF; cdr3_nt: TGTGCCAGCAGATGGGACAGTCGCTATGGCTACACCTTC
d_call: .; j_call: TRBJ2-3; clone_size: .; v_call: TRBV20-1; cdr3_aa: CSARADPTDTQYF; cdr3_nt: TGCAGTGCTAGAGCCGACCCCACAGATACGCAGTATTTT
d_call: .; j_call: TRBJ2-1; clone_size: few; v_call: TRBV20-1; cdr3_aa: CSAKTGSPPSSYNEQFF; cdr3_nt: TGCAGTGCCAAGACCGGATCACCCCCATCCTCCTACAATGAGCAGTTCTTC
d_call: TRBD2; j_call: TRBJ2-5; clone_size: .; v_call: TRBV7-2; cdr3_aa: CASSLGGAGVETQYF; cdr3_nt: TGTGCCAGCAGCTTAGGTGGAGCGGGGGTAGAGACCCAGTACTTC
d_call: .; j_call: TRBJ1-6; clone_size: many; v_call: TRBV28; cdr3_aa: CASSLIVLNSPLHF; cdr3_nt: TGTGCCAGCAGTTTAATTGTCCTAAATTCACCCCTCCACTTT
d_call: .; j_call: TRBJ2-5; clone_size: .; v_call: TRBV7-6; cdr3_aa: CASSISGSTQYF; cdr3_nt: TGTGCCAGCAGCATTAGTGGCTCGACCCAGTACTTC
d_call: .; j_call: TRBJ2-7; clone_size: .; v_call: TRBV4-3; cdr3_aa: CASSLDKLSGQYF; cdr3_nt: TGCGCCAGCAGCCTCGACAAGTTATCGGGGCAGTACTTC
d_call: TRBD2; j_call: TRBJ2-5; clone_size: .; v_call: TRBV28; cdr3_aa: CASSQPSGASGRETQYF; cdr3_nt: TGTGCCAGCAGCCAACCTAGCGGCGCCTCGGGACGGGAGACCCAGTACTTC
d_call: .; j_call: TRBJ2-6; clone_size: .; v_call: TRBV27; cdr3_aa: CATAAAGANVLTF; cdr3_nt: TGTGCCACCGCAGCGGCTGGGGCCAACGTCCTGACTTTC
d_call: TRBD1; j_call: TRBJ2-7; clone_size: many; v_call: TRBV10-3; cdr3_aa: CAATGGVNEQYF; cdr3_nt: TGTGCCGCGACAGGGGGTGTGAACGAGCAGTACTTC
d_call: .; j_call: TRBJ1-3; clone_size: .; v_call: TRBV28; cdr3_aa: CASSSGRFGNTIYF; cdr3_nt: TGTGCCAGCAGTTCAGGGAGATTCGGGAACACCATATATTTT
d_call: .; j_call: TRBJ1-2; clone_size: few; v_call: TRBV2; cdr3_aa: CASSEEGTANYGYTF; cdr3_nt: TGTGCCAGCAGTGAGGAGGGGACCGCTAACTATGGCTACACCTTC
d_call: .; j_call: TRBJ2-5; clone_size: .; v_call: TRBV27; cdr3_aa: CASKKYPATETQYF; cdr3_nt: TGTGCCAGCAAAAAATACCCAGCTACGGAGACCCAGTACTTC
d_call: .; j_call: TRBJ2-7; clone_size: few; v_call: TRBV10-3; cdr3_aa: CAIRDGASYEQYF; cdr3_nt: TGTGCCATCCGGGACGGGGCCTCCTACGAGCAGTACTTC
d_call: .; j_call: TRBJ2-4; clone_size: .; v_call: TRBV14; cdr3_aa: CASSQAGSKNIQYF; cdr3_nt: TGTGCCAGCAGCCAAGCGGGGTCCAAAAACATTCAGTACTTC
d_call: .; j_call: TRBJ1-5; clone_size: .; v_call: TRBV29-1; cdr3_aa: CSVMDSSNQPQHF; cdr3_nt: TGCAGCGTTATGGACAGCTCTAATCAGCCCCAGCATTTT
d_call: .; j_call: TRBJ2-5; clone_size: .; v_call: TRBV12-3/TRBV12-4; cdr3_aa: CASSSSRTTQYF; cdr3_nt: TGTGCCAGCAGTTCGAGCCGGACGACCCAGTACTTC
d_call: .; j_call: TRBJ2-2; clone_size: .; v_call: TRBV7-2; cdr3_aa: CASRRISGELFF; cdr3_nt: TGTGCCAGCAGACGAATCTCCGGGGAGCTGTTTTTT
d_call: TRBD1; j_call: TRBJ2-5; clone_size: many; v_call: TRBV20-1; cdr3_aa: CSAPGQYQETQYF; cdr3_nt: TGCAGTGCGCCGGGACAGTACCAAGAGACCCAGTACTTC
d_call: .; j_call: TRBJ1-5; clone_size: .; v_call: TRBV5-1; cdr3_aa: CASSYPRGAQPQHF; cdr3_nt: TGCGCCAGCAGCTACCCCCGGGGGGCCCAGCCCCAGCATTTT
d_call: .; j_call: TRBJ1-3; clone_size: .; v_call: TRBV7-2; cdr3_aa: CASSFSLQGSGNTIYF; cdr3_nt: TGTGCCAGCAGCTTCTCGCTACAGGGCTCTGGAAACACCATATATTTT
d_call: .; j_call: TRBJ2-2; clone_size: .; v_call: TRBV12-3/TRBV12-4; cdr3_aa: CASNLDSLITGELFF; cdr3_nt: TGTGCCAGCAACCTCGACAGCTTAATTACCGGGGAGCTGTTTTTT